This entry concerns a single T cell receptor (beta chain). Original analysis: Estimates of nucleated cell counts were drawn from the amplification of reference gene primers. Repertoires were generated with immunoSEQ multiplex PCR, while TCRdb's copy carries only in-frame clones and drops some. Clone size and the V and J calls come from that table; the DNA yielded D and trimming. This repertoire shows about 130,000 clones, around 80% found once; its top ten account for less than 2%. The source of the sample is a study of blood T cell repertoires in COVID-19. Study details: Donors in the United States, Italy and Spain gave samples during acute or convalescent COVID-19. Nucleic acid was either cDNA or gDNA, and it came from T cells, B-cell-depleted T cells, or PBMCs.

The germline gives CDR1 SGHDT, CDR2 YYEEEE. The V gene lost 2 bases and the J gene lost 5 bases, with 13 bases spanning the gap. The length of the CDR3 is 14 residues. The source of this sequence is a man in his 70s with acute or convalescent COVID-19. The V gene is TRBV5-6, the J gene TRBJ2-5; TRBD2 is a possible D gene (5 bases). The sequenced sample consisted of peripheral blood. CDR3 amino acids: CASSLTRGQETQYF. In DNA, the CDR3 is TGTGCCAGCAGCTTAACCAGAGGGCAGGAGACCCAGTACTTC.